Listed below are T cell receptor beta chains from one sample, sequenced in a study of identical twins. TCRdb redid the calling of the 5' RACE reads with MiXCR, one entry per CDR3 protein. This table holds 520,000 or so distinct CDR3 sequences, roughly a fifth found once. The data were also submitted as part of a second study, on T cells expressing NK-cell markers.

The sample taken for sequencing was CD4+ T cells sorted from blood. The receptors were sampled from a woman between 18 and 30 years old in good health. Each CDR3 is given with its conserved first and last residue. D genes are given only for firm matches. Not all rows give a size; the values are once, few, many and, for expanded clones, a class.

>-|TRBV6-5|TRBJ1-2|-
TGTGCCAGCAGTTACTCTCCCACCGTCGGCGTAGGGGGCTACACCTTC
CASSYSPTVGVGGYTF
>-|TRBV7-6|TRBJ1-6|TRBD1
TGTGCCAGCAGCTTAGGGACAGGGGATAATTCACCCCTCCACTTT
CASSLGTGDNSPLHF
>few|TRBV20-1|TRBJ1-5|-
TGCAGTGCTAGAGATCCAGGGAACCAGCCCCAGCATTTT
CSARDPGNQPQHF
>-|TRBV10-3|TRBJ1-1|TRBD1
TGTGCCATCAGTGCCGACAGGGCGGACACTGAAGCTTTCTTT
CAISADRADTEAFF
>-|TRBV9|TRBJ2-3|-
TGTGCCAGCAGCGTAGGGGCGCGGGCGTTCCTCACAGATACGCAGTATTTT
CASSVGARAFLTDTQYF
>-|TRBV5-1|TRBJ2-1|-
TGCGCCAGCAGCTTGTCCGGACTACACAGGCAGTTCTTC
CASSLSGLHRQFF
>-|TRBV5-1|TRBJ1-2|-
TGCGCCAGCAGCCCGGGGGGTTGGAGCTATGGCTACACCTTC
CASSPGGWSYGYTF
>many|TRBV7-2|TRBJ1-1|-
TGCGCCAGCAGCTTGTTAGGGTCGACTGAAGCTTTCTTT
CASSLLGSTEAFF
>-|TRBV10-3|TRBJ2-7|-
TGTGCCATCAGTGAGAACAACGAGCAGTACTTC
CAISENNEQYF
>few|TRBV20-1|TRBJ2-1|TRBD1
TGCAGTGCTCGACAGGGGATATCCCACAATGAGCAGTTCTTC
CSARQGISHNEQFF
>many|TRBV7-9|TRBJ2-1|-
TGTGCCAGCAGCCCCCGCTTAGGCTCTTACAATGAGCAGTTCTTC
CASSPRLGSYNEQFF
>few|TRBV7-8|TRBJ1-2|-
TGTGCCAGCACCCCGTTGGGGAACTATGGCTACACCTTC
CASTPLGNYGYTF
>-|TRBV2|TRBJ2-7|-
TGTGCCAGCAGGTCGAGACTACCATACGAGCAGTACTTC
CASRSRLPYEQYF
>-|TRBV7-2|TRBJ2-3|-
TGTGCCAGCAGCCAACAGGGTCTCAACACAGATACGCAGTATTTT
CASSQQGLNTDTQYF
>few|TRBV11-2|TRBJ2-2|-
TGTGCCAGCAGGTTCCCGGGATCGGACACCGGGGAGCTGTTTTTT
CASRFPGSDTGELFF
>-|TRBV27|TRBJ1-1|-
TGTGCCAGCAGTTTAAGACCGATGAACACTGAAGCTTTCTTT
CASSLRPMNTEAFF
>-|TRBV3-1|TRBJ2-7|TRBD1
TGTGCCAGCAGCACCAGGGACAGTCCCTACGAGCAGTACTTC
CASSTRDSPYEQYF
>-|TRBV20-1|TRBJ2-3|-
TGCAGTGCCCGAGAGTGGGCACGGGAAGATACGCAGTATTTT
CSAREWAREDTQYF
>-|TRBV20-1|TRBJ2-1|-
TGCAGTGCCCTCTACGACATCACCAATGAGCAGTTCTTC
CSALYDITNEQFF
>-|TRBV6-5|TRBJ2-1|-
TGTGCCAGCGTTTCCCCTGTCTTCAATGAGCAGTTCTTC
CASVSPVFNEQFF
>-|TRBV6-4|TRBJ2-3|TRBD2
TGTGCCAGCAGTGTCTTCGGACTAGCGGGGGGACTAGGGACAGATACGCAGTATTTT
CASSVFGLAGGLGTDTQYF
>-|TRBV5-5|TRBJ2-5|-
TGTGCCAGCAGCATGACTGATCAAGAGACCCAGTACTTC
CASSMTDQETQYF